This TCR beta chain was found in a study of response to subunit inactivated influenza vaccine. This clonotype has just a few counts. Its antigen is unidentified. One entry per CDR3 protein results from TCRdb running MiXCR on the RT-PCR reads. Among around 480,000 distinct CDR3 sequences, approximately 11% were seen once, and the ten largest hold over 9.5%. Study-wide results and caveats: Few additional T cells are recruited per seasonal influenza vaccination, authors suggested.

Germline values: CDR1 SGHTA, CDR2 FQGNSA. The CDR3 is made up of 15 amino acids. Trimming took 6 bases from V and 8 from J, leaving 20 bases between them. The V and J genes are TRBV7-2 and TRBJ2-1, with D tentatively TRBD1 (5 bases). This receptor was taken from a man aged 50-59 years who received an inactivated influenza vaccine. This specimen was PBMCs from blood, taken about 40 days after vaccination. The CDR3 nucleotides are TGTGCCAGCAGTCTATCCCAGGGAACACAAGATGAGCAGTTCTTC. As protein: CASSLSQGTQDEQFF.